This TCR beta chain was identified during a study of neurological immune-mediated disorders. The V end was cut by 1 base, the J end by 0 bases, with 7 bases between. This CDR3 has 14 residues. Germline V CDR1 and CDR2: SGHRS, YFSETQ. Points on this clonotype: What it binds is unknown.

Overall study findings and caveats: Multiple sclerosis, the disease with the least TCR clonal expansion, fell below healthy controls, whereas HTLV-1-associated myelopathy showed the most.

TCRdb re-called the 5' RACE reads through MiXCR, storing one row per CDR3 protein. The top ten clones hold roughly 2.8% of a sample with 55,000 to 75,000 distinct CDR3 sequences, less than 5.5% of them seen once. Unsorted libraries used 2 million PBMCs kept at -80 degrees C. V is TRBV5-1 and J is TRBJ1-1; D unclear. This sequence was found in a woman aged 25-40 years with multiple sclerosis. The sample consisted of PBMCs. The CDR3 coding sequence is TGCGCCAGCAGCTTGAGACACATGAACACTGAAGCTTTCTTT. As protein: CASSLRHMNTEAFF.